Each of the 6 T cell receptor beta chains below was sequenced from the same sample in a study of CD8 T cells in ankylosing spondylitis (dated by TCRdb to 2015 to 2018). What these receptors recognize is not known. Receptor amplification or capture employed 5' RACE. Sequencing took place on an Illumina HiSeq 2500. Through fastp at Q25 and MiXCR, TCRdb rebuilt clones from the public reads, retaining in-frame beta chains. For every CDR3 protein sequence, its rows merge into one entry that carries the most common genes and DNA. Across this sample there are approximately 400,000 distinct CDR3 sequences, with over 15% seen only once. The ten largest clonotypes hold approximately 1% of the sample. Overall study outcomes, separate from this receptor: Blood from ankylosing spondylitis patients appeared to be characterized by a TCR beta motif made up of several highly homologous amino acid variants.

Sequencing was carried out using blood, either unsorted or a sorted T cell fraction (not recorded which). These receptors were collected from a male donor with ankylosing spondylitis.

This clonotype was counted at least ten times. This chain connects TRBV5-5 to TRBJ2-2, with 8 positions matching TRBD1. Germline V gene lookup returns CDR1 SGHKS and CDR2 YYEKEE (reference sequence). The CDR3 has 15 amino acids. J was trimmed by 1 base and V by 3 bases; bases with no gene match: 2. The CDR3 sequence is CASSSGQGNTGELFF. CDR3 nucleotides: TGTGCCAGCAGCTCTGGACAGGGGAACACCGGGGAGCTGTTTTTT.

The chain employs TRBV18 and TRBJ2-2, with 8 bases fitting TRBD1. Per the germline V gene, CDR1 is KGHSH and CDR2 is LQKENI. Trimming cost V 5 bases and J 4 bases; bases outside gene matches: 6. This CDR3 is 15 amino acids long. The CDR3 DNA reads as TGTGCCAGCTCAGCTGGGACAGGAAGCACCGGGGAGCTGTTTTTT. Its translation is CASSAGTGSTGELFF.

The gene calls are TRBV12-3 or TRBV12-4 and TRBJ2-3; TRBD2 aligns across 10 bases. V lost 7 bases to trimming and J lost 5 bases; unmatched junction nucleotides: 15. The CDR3 is 17 residues long. CDR3 bases: TGTGCCAGCACCCCCCAGCGGGGGGGCCGGATCGAAGATACGCAGTATTTT. Encoded protein: CASTPQRGGRIEDTQYF.

The chain uses TRBV4-3 and TRBJ2-7; no definite D call. V gave up 4 bases and J gave up 3 bases, with 10 bases separating them. CDR1 and CDR2 from the germline V gene are LGHNA and YSLEER. The CDR3 is 13 residues long. The CDR3 region has the DNA TGCGCCAGCAGCCGCGCCCGTGACTACGAGCAGTACTTC. Its translation: CASSRARDYEQYF.

This clonotype appeared a few times. This chain links TRBV12-3 or TRBV12-4 with TRBJ2-7; D is possibly TRBD1 (5 bases). The CDR3 totals 14 residues. V was shortened by 5 bases and J by 0 bases, with 11 bases between the two germline ends. The CDR3 is CASSITDSSYEQYF. CDR3 in DNA: TGTGCCAGCAGTATCACAGACAGCTCCTACGAGCAGTACTTC.

This clonotype was picked up many times. The gene calls are TRBV5-1 and TRBJ2-1, with 15 bases lining up with TRBD2. The junction had 1 base not matched to a gene; V was cut back by 4 bases and J by 5 bases. Germline V gives CDR1 SGHRS, CDR2 YFSETQ. The CDR3 has 15 amino acids. CDR3 loop: CASSRTSGRDNEQFF. The CDR3 DNA reads TGCGCCAGCAGCCGGACTAGCGGGAGGGACAATGAGCAGTTCTTC.